The 14 T cell receptor beta chains reported below all come from one sample, sequenced in a study of blood T cells in healthy people across ages. A second PCR of roughly 6 to 12 cycles used a sample-barcoded 5' primer and a J-beta primer mix. Each CDR3 protein is one row after TCRdb ran MiXCR on the 5' RACE reads. Of 700,000 to 950,000 distinct CDR3 sequences listed, approximately 43% were seen once; the top ten hold 20% to 25%. The material sequenced was blood. These receptors all come from a woman aged 55-75 years in good health.

The genes are TRBV20-1 and TRBJ2-1; perhaps D is TRBD1 or TRBD2 (6 bases each). Germline CDR1 reads DFQATT; CDR2 reads SNEGSKA (reference sequence). V shed 7 bases and J shed 2 bases, with 15 bases lying between them. This CDR3 contains 14 residues. CDR3 DNA: TGCAGTGTGGAGGGGGAGCTAACCTACAATGAGCAGTTCTTC. Its protein product is CSVEGELTYNEQFF.

This clonotype was found a few times. This chain connects TRBV19 to TRBJ1-6; the match to TRBD1 covers 8 bases. CDR3 size: 18 residues. Germline-derived CDR1 and CDR2 are LNHDA and SQIVND (reference sequence). Germline trimming cut 7 bases from V and 8 bases from J; bases unmatched to any gene: 19. The CDR3 protein is CASTDPKLGTGLDSPLHF. Here the CDR3 DNA reads TGTGCCAGTACCGATCCCAAGCTCGGGACAGGTCTTGATTCACCCCTCCACTTT.

In this sample, this clonotype turned up many times. This rearrangement joins TRBV7-2 to TRBJ2-1; D not resolved. In germline, CDR1 is SGHTA, CDR2 FQGNSA. The length of the CDR3 is 14 residues. Deletions cut 7 bases from V and 2 bases from J, with 12 bases between. CDR3 protein: CASTPMVTYNEQFF. The CDR3 bases are TGTGCCAGCACCCCCATGGTAACCTACAATGAGCAGTTCTTC. The variable domain in full, completed from reference TRBV7-2 and TRBJ2-1, reads GAGVSQSPSNKVTEKGKDVELRCDPISGHTALYWYRQSLGQGLEFLIYFQGNSAPDKSGLPSDRFSAERTGGSVSTLTIQRTQQEDSAVYLCASTPMVTYNEQFFGPGTRLTVL.

This clonotype has more than one count but fewer than ten. V gene TRBV5-1 combines with J gene TRBJ2-7, with 10 bases that match TRBD2. From germline, CDR1 is SGHRS and CDR2 YFSETQ. J lost 4 bases, V lost 4 bases, and 8 bases had no gene match. This CDR3 spans 15 amino acids. In nucleotides, the CDR3 is TGCGCCAGCAGCAACCTGGAACTAGCGGGATACGAGCAGTACTTC. Amino acids: CASSNLELAGYEQYF.

This chain joins TRBV12-3 or TRBV12-4 and TRBJ2-7; possibly TRBD1 for D (6 bases). The last part of the DNA fits TRBJ2-5 better; the J call may be wrong. There are 14 residues in the CDR3. Here the CDR3 DNA reads TGTGCCAGCAGTCCGGCAACAGGGAAAGAGACCCAGTACTTC. This gives the protein CASSPATGKETQYF.

The CDR3 region has the DNA TGTGCCAGCGCGCTAGCGGGTTACAATGAGCAGTTCTTC. Amino acid sequence: CASALAGYNEQFF. The chain has TRBV2 and TRBJ2-1; 8 bases map to TRBD2. The germline gives CDR1 SNHLY, CDR2 FYNNEI. The CDR3 is 13 residues long. Trimming took 8 bases from V and 4 from J; bases not matched to a gene: 4.

The CDR3 sequence: CASSGRQGGNEQYF. In DNA, the CDR3 is TGCGCCAGCAGCGGCCGACAGGGGGGAAATGAGCAGTACTTC. The rearrangement joins TRBV5-1 to TRBJ2-1; the match to TRBD1 covers 9 bases. The DNA end is a closer match to TRBJ2-7, so the J assignment may be wrong. CDR1 is SGHRS, CDR2 YFSETQ, per germline. CDR3 length: 14 amino acids.

This clonotype was counted once. The gene calls are TRBV5-1 and TRBJ2-2; 9 bases line up with TRBD1. The CDR3 is made up of 15 amino acids. The V and J ends lost 3 bases and 3 bases, in that order; junction bases with no gene match: 3. The germline gives CDR1 SGHRS, CDR2 YFSETQ. The CDR3 sequence is CASSSWDRDTGELFF. The CDR3 DNA sequence: TGCGCCAGCAGCTCATGGGACAGGGACACCGGGGAGCTGTTTTTT.

Turning to this clonotype: The junction differs from germline at one of its ends, possibly a read error. The DNA of the CDR3 is TGCGCCAGCAGCCAAGAAAGCGGACAGATTTACCAGCCCCAGCATTTT. Translated: CASSQESGQIYQPQHF. This chain connects TRBV11-2 to TRBJ1-5; D might be TRBD1 (6 bases). This CDR3 is 16 amino acids long. The germline CDR1 and CDR2 sequences are SGHAT and FQNNGV.

V usage is TRBV20-1 and J usage is TRBJ1-6; 11 positions agree with TRBD1. CDR1 is DFQATT and CDR2 is SNEGSKA in the germline V gene (reference sequence). CDR3 length: 17 amino acids. The J segment lost 2 bases and the V segment lost 2 bases, leaving 5 bases of the junction unmatched. DNA for the CDR3: TGCAGTGCTAGACCGGACAGGGGGCTTACCTATAATTCACCCCTCCACTTT. Residues: CSARPDRGLTYNSPLHF.

About this clonotype itself: This may be a read error: a much more frequent sequence differs by one nucleotide. This chain joins TRBV9 and TRBJ2-1, with D perhaps matching TRBD1 (6 bases). Per the germline V gene, CDR1 is SGDLS and CDR2 is YYNGEE. The V and J ends lost 3 bases and 10 bases respectively, with 14 bases between them. This CDR3 has 13 amino acids. CDR3 protein: CASSDRATYEQFF. CDR3 DNA sequence: TGTGCCAGCAGCGACAGGGCCACCTACGAGCAGTTCTTC.

This clonotype was counted ten times or more. The chain uses TRBV5-1 and TRBJ2-1; 11 bases match TRBD2. This CDR3 has 16 amino acids. Germline V gene lookup returns CDR1 SGHRS and CDR2 YFSETQ. With 4 bases clipped from V and 8 bases from J, the junction kept 11 bases outside the gene matches. In DNA form, the CDR3 reads TGCGCCAGCAGCCTGGCGCTTAGCGGGGGGGCGGATGAGCAGTTCTTC. This codes for CASSLALSGGADEQFF.

This clonotype has only a few counts. V usage is TRBV6-6 and J usage is TRBJ1-1, with 8 bases matching TRBD1. The CDR3 consists of 16 residues. Germline CDR1 reads MNHNY; CDR2 reads SVGAGI (reference sequence). Germline trimming cut 5 bases from V and 1 base from J; bases unmatched to any gene: 9. The chain's CDR3 is CASSPPTGDPNTEAFF. CDR3 sequence (DNA): TGTGCCAGCAGTCCACCGACAGGGGACCCGAACACTGAAGCTTTCTTT.

The chain couples TRBV11-2 to TRBJ1-1, with TRBD1 identical over 10 bases. Trimming at V came to 5 bases and at J to 0 bases, leaving 6 bases not matched to a gene. CDR3 length: 16 residues. The germline CDR1 and CDR2 sequences are SGHAT and FQNNGV. DNA for the CDR3: TGTGCCAGCAGCCGGGGGACAGGGGATATGAACACTGAAGCTTTCTTT. It encodes CASSRGTGDMNTEAFF.